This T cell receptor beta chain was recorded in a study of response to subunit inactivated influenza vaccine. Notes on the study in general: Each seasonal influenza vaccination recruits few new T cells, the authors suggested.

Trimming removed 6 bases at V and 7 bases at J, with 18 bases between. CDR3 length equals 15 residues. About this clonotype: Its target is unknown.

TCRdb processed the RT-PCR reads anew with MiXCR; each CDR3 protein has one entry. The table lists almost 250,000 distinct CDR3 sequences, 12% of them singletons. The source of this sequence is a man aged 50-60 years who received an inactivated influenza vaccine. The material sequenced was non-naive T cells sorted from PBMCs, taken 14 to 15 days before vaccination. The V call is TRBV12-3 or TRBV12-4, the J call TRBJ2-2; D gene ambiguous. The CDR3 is CASRENPGVIGELFF. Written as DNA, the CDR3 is TGTGCCAGCAGGGAAAATCCCGGTGTAATCGGGGAGCTGTTTTTT.